Below, 11 T cell receptor beta chains from the same sample are listed, as sequenced in a study of T cell responses to AZD1222 COVID-19 vaccine. Sequencing used immunoSEQ multiplex PCR; TCRdb keeps in-frame clones, though not all of them. The sample has some 100,000 clones, about nine tenths seen once. The specimen comprised peripheral blood, sampled on day 0 of AZD1222 vaccination. The receptors derive from an adult in good health.

The genes are TRBV2 and TRBJ2-1; D might be TRBD2 (7 bases). Trimming stripped 1 base from V and 7 bases from J, with 20 bases between. Per germline, CDR1 SNHLY and CDR2 FYNNEI. This CDR3 is 17 amino acids long. The CDR3 nucleotides are TGTGCCAGCAGTGAAGGTTTTGGGGGGGCCTTCGTAAATGAGCAGTTCTTC. It specifies CASSEGFGGAFVNEQFF.

This clone has just a few counts. The gene calls are TRBV5-6 and TRBJ1-2; D is ambiguous. V was pared by 3 bases and J by 4 bases, with 10 bases between. Germline CDR1 SGHDT, CDR2 YYEEEE. The CDR3 runs to 13 residues. The CDR3 sequence: CASSYGPLYGYTF. The CDR3 DNA reads as TGTGCCAGCAGCTACGGCCCCCTCTATGGCTACACCTTC.

The rearrangement joins TRBV3-1 (or the pseudogene TRBV3-2) to TRBJ1-1; 8 bases line up with TRBD1. V lost 5 bases to trimming and J lost 3 bases; unmatched junction nucleotides: 5. This CDR3 has 14 amino acids. Germline CDR1 and CDR2: LGHDT and YNNKEL (reference sequence). The CDR3 DNA follows: TGTGCCAGCAGCAAACAGGGGGATCACACTGAAGCTTTCTTT. Protein sequence: CASSKQGDHTEAFF.

This clone was seen only once. The chain is built from TRBV2 and TRBJ1-1; 8 bases are shared with TRBD1. Trimming took 6 bases from V and 11 from J; bases not matched to a gene: 14. There are 14 residues in the CDR3. Germline lookup yields CDR1 SNHLY and CDR2 FYNNEI. The DNA for the CDR3 is TGTGCCAGCAGGGATCGGACAGGGAGGAAGGGGGCTTTCTTT. Its protein is CASRDRTGRKGAFF.

The V call is TRBV28, the J call TRBJ2-1, with 12 bases aligning to TRBD2. Per the germline V gene, CDR1 is MDHEN and CDR2 is SYDVKM. The V segment lost 7 bases and the J segment 8 bases; nucleotides outside the gene matches: 15. The CDR3 has 17 amino acids. The CDR3 region is CASTFPETSGGLDEQFF. The CDR3, as DNA: TGTGCCAGCACTTTCCCGGAGACTAGCGGGGGCCTGGATGAGCAGTTCTTC.

The gene calls are TRBV19 and TRBJ2-5; D is tentatively TRBD1 or TRBD2 (5 bases each). The CDR3 loop spans 13 amino acids. V was cut by 4 bases and J by 2 bases, with 8 bases left in between. CDR1 is LNHDA and CDR2 is SQIVND in the germline V gene (reference sequence). The CDR3 DNA is TGTGCCAGTAGTAGAGGGGCTCAAGAGACCCAGTACTTC. Its protein is CASSRGAQETQYF.

The rearrangement joins TRBV30 to TRBJ1-1; D call uncertain. V lost 3 bases and J 1 base, leaving 9 bases between the germline ends. This CDR3 contains 13 residues. Germline V gene lookup returns CDR1 GTSNPN and CDR2 SVGIG (reference sequence). The CDR3 DNA sequence: TGTGCCTGGAGGCTCGACGGGAACACTGAAGCTTTCTTT. Translation gives CAWRLDGNTEAFF.

CDR3 sequence reads: CASSTQRSSGNTIYF. Here the CDR3 DNA reads TGTGCCAGTAGTACCCAGAGAAGCTCTGGAAACACCATATATTTT. The rearrangement uses TRBV19 and TRBJ1-3; D not certain. The ends were cut back, 4 bases at V and 0 bases at J, with 10 bases in the middle. The CDR3 spans 15 residues. Germline loops: CDR1 LNHDA, CDR2 SQIVND (reference sequence).

The chain couples TRBV5-1 to TRBJ2-7, with 7 bases that match TRBD2. There are 12 residues in the CDR3. Germline CDR1 is SGHRS and CDR2 is YFSETQ. With V trimmed by 0 bases and J by 6 bases, 0 bases remained unmatched. CDR3 nucleotide sequence: TGCGCCAGCAGCTTGGGGGAGGGCGAGCAGTACTTC. Amino acid sequence: CASSLGEGEQYF.

This clone occurred once. The CDR3, as DNA: TGCGCCAGCAGACCACAGGGACCCAGCTCCTACGAGCAGTACTTC. Protein: CASRPQGPSSYEQYF. The rearrangement links TRBV5-1 to TRBJ2-7; TRBD1 might be the D (6 bases). CDR3 length: 15 amino acids. CDR1 and CDR2 (germline): SGHRS, YFSETQ. Trimming removed 5 bases from V and 0 bases from J, with 15 bases in between. The complete variable domain, with remaining parts taken from reference TRBV5-1 and TRBJ2-7, reads KAGVTQTPRYLIKTRGQQVTLSCSPISGHRSVSWYQQTPGQGLQFLFEYFSETQRNKGNFPGRFSGRQFSNSRSEMNVSTLELGDSALYLCASRPQGPSSYEQYFGPGTRLTVT.

The rearrangement joins TRBV6-5 to TRBJ1-3; possible D gene TRBD1, 5 bases. V lost 5 bases and J lost 8, with 19 bases in between. Germline CDR1 is MNHEY and CDR2 is SVGAGI. The CDR3 sequence is 15 residues long. The CDR3 reads CASSPHRILKDTIYF. CDR3 bases: TGTGCCAGCAGTCCCCACAGGATTTTAAAGGACACCATATATTTT.